This T cell receptor beta chain was recovered during a study of CD8 T cells in ankylosing spondylitis. General study points: There was a TCR beta motif, made of roughly eight highly homologous variants, that appeared characteristic of ankylosing spondylitis blood.

TCRdb redid the calling of the 5' RACE reads with MiXCR, one entry per CDR3 protein. This sample has tens of thousands of distinct CDR3 sequences, with roughly 8.8% found just once. This CDR3 contains 16 residues. With 0 bases clipped from V and 8 bases from J, the junction kept 9 bases outside the gene matches. CDR1 is DFQATT and CDR2 is SNEGSKA in the germline V gene (reference sequence). As for this clonotype: The antigen is undetermined.

The sequenced sample was blood, either unsorted or a sorted T cell fraction (not recorded which). This chain connects TRBV20-1 to TRBJ2-2, with TRBD2 identical over 10 bases. The receptor's source is a male donor with ankylosing spondylitis. The CDR3 protein is CSARDRASGSIGELFF. The CDR3 DNA reads as TGCAGTGCTAGAGATCGGGCTAGCGGGAGTATTGGGGAGCTGTTTTTT.